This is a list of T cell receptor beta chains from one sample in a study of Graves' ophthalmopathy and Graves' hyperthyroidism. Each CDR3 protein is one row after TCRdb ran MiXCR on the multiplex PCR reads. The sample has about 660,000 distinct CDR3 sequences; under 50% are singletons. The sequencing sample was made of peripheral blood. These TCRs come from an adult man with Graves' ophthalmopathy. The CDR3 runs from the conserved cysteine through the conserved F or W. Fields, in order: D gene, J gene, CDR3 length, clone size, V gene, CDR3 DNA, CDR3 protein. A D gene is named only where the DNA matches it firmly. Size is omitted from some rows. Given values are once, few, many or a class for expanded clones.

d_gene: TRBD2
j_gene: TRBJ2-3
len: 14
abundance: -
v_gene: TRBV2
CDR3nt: TGTGCCAGCAGTGGACTAGCGAACACAGATACGCAGTATTTT
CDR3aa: CASSGLANTDTQYF

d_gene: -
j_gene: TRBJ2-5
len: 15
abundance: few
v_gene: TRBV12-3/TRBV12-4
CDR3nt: TGTGCCAGCAATAAGATGACAGAAACGCAAGAGACCCAGTACTTC
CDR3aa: CASNKMTETQETQYF

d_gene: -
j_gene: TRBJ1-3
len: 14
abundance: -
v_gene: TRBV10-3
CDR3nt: TGTGCCATCAGTGACCAGGGCGCTGGAAACACCATATATTTT
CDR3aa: CAISDQGAGNTIYF

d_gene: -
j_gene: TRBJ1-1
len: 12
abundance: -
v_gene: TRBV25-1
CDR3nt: TGTGCTAGAGAGGGACGGGACACTGAAGCTTTCTTT
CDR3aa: CAREGRDTEAFF

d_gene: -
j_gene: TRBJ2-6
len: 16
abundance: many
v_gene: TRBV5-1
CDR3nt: TGCGCCAGCACCCTCGGCACAGGGCACGGGGCCAACGTCCTGACTTTC
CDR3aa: CASTLGTGHGANVLTF

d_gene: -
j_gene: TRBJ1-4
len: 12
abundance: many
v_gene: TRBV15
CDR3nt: TGTGCCACCAGCAGAGGGGGCGAAAAACTGTTTTTT
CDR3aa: CATSRGGEKLFF

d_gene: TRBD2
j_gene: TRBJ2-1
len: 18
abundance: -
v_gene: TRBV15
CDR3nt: TGTGCCACCAGCAGACCAGACCTTAGCGGGAATGAGCCGAATGAGCAGTTCTTC
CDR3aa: CATSRPDLSGNEPNEQFF

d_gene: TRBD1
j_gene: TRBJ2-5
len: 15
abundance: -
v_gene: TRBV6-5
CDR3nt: TGTGCCGGCAGTAGAGGACAGGGGGGTATGGAGACCCAGTACTTC
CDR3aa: CAGSRGQGGMETQYF

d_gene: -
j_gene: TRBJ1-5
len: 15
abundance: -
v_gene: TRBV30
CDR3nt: TGTGCCCACGGACAGAGGGACAAGTTCCATCAGCCCCAGCATTTT
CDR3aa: CAHGQRDKFHQPQHF

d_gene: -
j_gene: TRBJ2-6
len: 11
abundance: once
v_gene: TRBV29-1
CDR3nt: TGCAGCCAAGGACTGGCCAACGTCCTGACTTTC
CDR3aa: CSQGLANVLTF

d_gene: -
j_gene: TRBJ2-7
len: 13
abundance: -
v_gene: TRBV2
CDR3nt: TGTGCCAGCAGTTTGACGGCATCCTACGGGCAGTACTTC
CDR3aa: CASSLTASYGQYF

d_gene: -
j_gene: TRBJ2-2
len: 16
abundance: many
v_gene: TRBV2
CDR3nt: TGTGCCAGCCTGACAGGTACCCCGAGTTTGTCCGGGGAGCTGTTTTTT
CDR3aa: CASLTGTPSLSGELFF

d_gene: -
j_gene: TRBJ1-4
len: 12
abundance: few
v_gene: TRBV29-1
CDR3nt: TGCAGCGGTGGGCAGGGTAATGAAAAACTGTTTTTT
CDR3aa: CSGGQGNEKLFF

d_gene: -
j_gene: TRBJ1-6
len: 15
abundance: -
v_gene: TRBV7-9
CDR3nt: TGCGCCAGCAGCTTACGACCAGAAGGAAGTTCACCCCTCCACTTT
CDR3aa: CASSLRPEGSSPLHF

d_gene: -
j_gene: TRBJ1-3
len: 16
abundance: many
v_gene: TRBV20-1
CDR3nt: TGCAGTGCTCGGACCCGTTTCGCAGTCTCTGGAAACACCATATATTTT
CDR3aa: CSARTRFAVSGNTIYF

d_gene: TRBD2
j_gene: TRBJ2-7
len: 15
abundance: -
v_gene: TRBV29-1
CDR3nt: TGCAGCGTTGAAGAAGGTCGCGGGAGGTCCCTCGAGCAGTACTTC
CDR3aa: CSVEEGRGRSLEQYF

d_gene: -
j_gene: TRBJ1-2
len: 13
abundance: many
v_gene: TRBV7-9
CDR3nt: TGTGCCAGCAGCGCCACCCGGTCGTATGGCTACACCTTC
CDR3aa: CASSATRSYGYTF

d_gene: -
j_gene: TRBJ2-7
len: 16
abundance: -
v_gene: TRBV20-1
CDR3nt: TGCAGTGCTAGAGATTCGTTGGGGGCAGGGGCCTACGAGCAGTACTTC
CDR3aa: CSARDSLGAGAYEQYF

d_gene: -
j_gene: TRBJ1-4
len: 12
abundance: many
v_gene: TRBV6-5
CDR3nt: TGTGCCAGCAGTAGGATGGATGAAAAACTGTTTTTT
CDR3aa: CASSRMDEKLFF

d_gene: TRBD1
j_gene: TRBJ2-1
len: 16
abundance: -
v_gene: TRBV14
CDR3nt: TGTGCCAGCTCATCCCGGACAGGGGATCCGAGGAATGAGCAGTTCTTC
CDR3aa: CASSSRTGDPRNEQFF

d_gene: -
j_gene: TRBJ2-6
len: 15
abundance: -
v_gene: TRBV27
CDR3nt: TGTGCCAGCAGTCGACGTTCCGCTGGGGCCAACGTCCTGACTTTC
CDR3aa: CASSRRSAGANVLTF

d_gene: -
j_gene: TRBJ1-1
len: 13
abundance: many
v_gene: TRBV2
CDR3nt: TGTGCCAGCACACGGGACTTTAACACTGAAGCTTTCTTT
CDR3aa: CASTRDFNTEAFF

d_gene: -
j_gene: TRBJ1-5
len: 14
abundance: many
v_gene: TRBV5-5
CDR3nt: TGTGCCAGCAGCTTGGAGGACCCCAATCAGCCCCAGCATTTT
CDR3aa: CASSLEDPNQPQHF

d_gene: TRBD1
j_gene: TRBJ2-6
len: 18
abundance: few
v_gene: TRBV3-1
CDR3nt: TGTGCCAGCAGCCAACCTGGGACAGGGCCTTATGGGGCCAACGTCCTGACTTTC
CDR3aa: CASSQPGTGPYGANVLTF

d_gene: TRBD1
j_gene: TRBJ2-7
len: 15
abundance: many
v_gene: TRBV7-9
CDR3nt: TGTGCCAGCAGCGAACTAGGGGACAGGAATAGCGAGCAGTACTTC
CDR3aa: CASSELGDRNSEQYF

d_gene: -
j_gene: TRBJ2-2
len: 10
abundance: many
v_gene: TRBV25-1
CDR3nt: TGTGCCAGCAGTGGGGCGGAGCTGTTTTTT
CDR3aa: CASSGAELFF

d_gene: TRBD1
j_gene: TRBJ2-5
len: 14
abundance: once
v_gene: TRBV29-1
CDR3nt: TGCAGCGTGGGGACAGGGGCCCCAAGGGAGACCCAGTACTTC
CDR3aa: CSVGTGAPRETQYF

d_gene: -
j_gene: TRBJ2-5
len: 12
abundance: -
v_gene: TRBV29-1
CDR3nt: TGCAGCGTGGGGGGCCGAGGAGAGACCCAGTACTTC
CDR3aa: CSVGGRGETQYF

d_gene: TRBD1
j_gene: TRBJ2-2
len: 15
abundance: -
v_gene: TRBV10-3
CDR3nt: TGTGCCATCAGTTACGGGGGACAGGTATCCGGGGAGCTGTTTTTT
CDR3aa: CAISYGGQVSGELFF

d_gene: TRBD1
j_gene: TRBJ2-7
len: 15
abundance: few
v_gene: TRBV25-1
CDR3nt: TGTGCCAGCAGCCAGAGGTGGCAGGGGGCCTCCGAGCAGTACTTC
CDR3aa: CASSQRWQGASEQYF

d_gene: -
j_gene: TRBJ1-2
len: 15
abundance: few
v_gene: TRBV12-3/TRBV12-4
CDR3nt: TGTGCCAGCAACCCAGGACAGCCCAGCAACTATGGCTACACCTTC
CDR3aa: CASNPGQPSNYGYTF

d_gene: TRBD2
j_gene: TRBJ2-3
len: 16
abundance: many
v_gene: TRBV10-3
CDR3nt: TGTGCCATCTCAGGGCAGCGGGAGAGCGGCGCAGATACGCAGTATTTT
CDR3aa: CAISGQRESGADTQYF

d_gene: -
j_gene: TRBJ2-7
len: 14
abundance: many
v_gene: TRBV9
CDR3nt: TGTGCCAGCAGCGTAGGGGACGCCTCCTACGAGCAGTACTTC
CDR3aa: CASSVGDASYEQYF

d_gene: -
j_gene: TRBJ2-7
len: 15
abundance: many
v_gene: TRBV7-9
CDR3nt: TGTGCCAGCAGCTTATTGATTGGACTACGGCACGAGCAGTACTTC
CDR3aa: CASSLLIGLRHEQYF

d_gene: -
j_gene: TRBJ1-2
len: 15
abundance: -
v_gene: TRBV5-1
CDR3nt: TGCGCCAGCAGCTTTATGGGAAGGGTTGGCGCCGGCTACACCTTC
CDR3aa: CASSFMGRVGAGYTF

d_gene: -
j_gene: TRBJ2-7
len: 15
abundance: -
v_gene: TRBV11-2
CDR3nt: TGTGCCAGCAGCTTAGGCCGGATCTCCTACAATGAGCAGTACTTC
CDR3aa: CASSLGRISYNEQYF

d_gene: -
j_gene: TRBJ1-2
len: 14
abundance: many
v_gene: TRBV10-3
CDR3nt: TGTGCCATCAGTGCCCTAGGAGGGAAGGATGGCTACACCTTC
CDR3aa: CAISALGGKDGYTF

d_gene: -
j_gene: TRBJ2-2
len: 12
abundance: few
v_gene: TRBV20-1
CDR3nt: TGCAGTGCTAGTATCGACACCGGGGAGCTGTTTTTT
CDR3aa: CSASIDTGELFF

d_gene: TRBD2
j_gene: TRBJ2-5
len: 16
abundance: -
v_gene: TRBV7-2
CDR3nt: TGTGCCAGCAGCCAAGTGTCGGCGGGGGGGATAGAGACCCAGTACTTC
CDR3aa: CASSQVSAGGIETQYF

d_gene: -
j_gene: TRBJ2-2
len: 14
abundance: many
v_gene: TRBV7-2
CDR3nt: TGTGCCAGCAGCTTAGGGACATGGCCCGGGGAGCTGTTTTTT
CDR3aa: CASSLGTWPGELFF

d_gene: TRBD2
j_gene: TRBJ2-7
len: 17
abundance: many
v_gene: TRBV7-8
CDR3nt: TGTGCCAGCAGCTTAGGGAGACTAGCGGGAGTGAACTACGAGCAGTACTTC
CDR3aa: CASSLGRLAGVNYEQYF

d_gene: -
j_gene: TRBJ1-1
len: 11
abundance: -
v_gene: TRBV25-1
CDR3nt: TGTGCCAGCGTTGAGGAAGTTGAAGCTTTCTTT
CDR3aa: CASVEEVEAFF

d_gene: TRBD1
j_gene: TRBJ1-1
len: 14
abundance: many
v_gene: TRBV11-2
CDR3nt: TGTGCCAGCAGCGAGCAGGGGGGCTACACTGAAGCTTTCTTT
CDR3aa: CASSEQGGYTEAFF

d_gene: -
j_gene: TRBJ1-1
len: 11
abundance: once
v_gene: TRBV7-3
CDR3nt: TGTGCCTGGAGCACAAACACTGAAGCTTTCTTT
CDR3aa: CAWSTNTEAFF

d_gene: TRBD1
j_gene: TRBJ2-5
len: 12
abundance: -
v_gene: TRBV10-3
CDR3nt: TGTGCCGGGACAGGGGGAGAAGAGACCCAGTACTTC
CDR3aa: CAGTGGEETQYF

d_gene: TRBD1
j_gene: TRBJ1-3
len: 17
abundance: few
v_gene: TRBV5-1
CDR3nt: TGCGCCAGCAGCTTGGACGGGGGACAGAGCTCTGGAAACACCATATATTTT
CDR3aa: CASSLDGGQSSGNTIYF

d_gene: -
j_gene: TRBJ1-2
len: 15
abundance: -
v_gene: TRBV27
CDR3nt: TGTGCCAGCAGTTTACGCGGGGATCGTCGGGGCGGCTACACCTTC
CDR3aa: CASSLRGDRRGGYTF

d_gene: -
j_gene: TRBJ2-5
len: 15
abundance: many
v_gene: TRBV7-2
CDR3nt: TGTGCCAGCAGCTTAGTACGGTCAGCGGAAGAGACCCAGTACTTC
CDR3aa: CASSLVRSAEETQYF

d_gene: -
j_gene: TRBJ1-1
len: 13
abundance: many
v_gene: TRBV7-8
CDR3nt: TGTGCCAGCAGCTTACTGGGGACTTTCACAGCTTTCTTT
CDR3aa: CASSLLGTFTAFF

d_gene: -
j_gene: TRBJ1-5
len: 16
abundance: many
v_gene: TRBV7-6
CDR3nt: TGTGCCAGCAGCTTAGGAGGGACACATAGCAATCAGCCCCAGCATTTT
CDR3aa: CASSLGGTHSNQPQHF

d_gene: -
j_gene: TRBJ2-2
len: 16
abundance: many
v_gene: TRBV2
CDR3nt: TGTGCCAGCAGTGTGACGGGACTGGAGAACACCGGGGAGCTGTTTTTT
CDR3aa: CASSVTGLENTGELFF

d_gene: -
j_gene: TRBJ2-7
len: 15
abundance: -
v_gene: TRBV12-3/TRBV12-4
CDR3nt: TGTGCCAGCAGCTACCTGACAGGAAGATCCTACGAGCAGTACTTC
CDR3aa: CASSYLTGRSYEQYF